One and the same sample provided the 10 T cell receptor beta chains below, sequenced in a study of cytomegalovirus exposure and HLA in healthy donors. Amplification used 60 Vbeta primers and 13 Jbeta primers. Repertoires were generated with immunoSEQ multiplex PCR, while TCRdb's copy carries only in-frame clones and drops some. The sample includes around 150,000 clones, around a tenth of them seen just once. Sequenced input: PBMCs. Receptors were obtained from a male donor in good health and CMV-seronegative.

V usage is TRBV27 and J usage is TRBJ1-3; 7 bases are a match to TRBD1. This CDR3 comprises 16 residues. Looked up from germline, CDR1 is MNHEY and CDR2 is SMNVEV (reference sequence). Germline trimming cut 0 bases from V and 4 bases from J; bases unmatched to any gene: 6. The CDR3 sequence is CASSLSRQGSGNTIYF. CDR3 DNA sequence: TGTGCCAGCAGTTTATCTAGACAGGGATCCGGAAACACCATATATTTT.

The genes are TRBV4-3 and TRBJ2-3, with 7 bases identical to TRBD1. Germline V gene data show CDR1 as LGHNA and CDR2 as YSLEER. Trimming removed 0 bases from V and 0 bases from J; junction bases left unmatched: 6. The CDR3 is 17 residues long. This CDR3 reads CASSQDRQGSSTDTQYF. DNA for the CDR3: TGCGCCAGCAGCCAAGACAGACAGGGAAGTAGCACAGATACGCAGTATTTT.

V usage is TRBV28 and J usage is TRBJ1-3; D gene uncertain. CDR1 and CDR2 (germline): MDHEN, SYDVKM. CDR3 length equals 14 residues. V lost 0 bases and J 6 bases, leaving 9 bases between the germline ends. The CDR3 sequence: CASSLWNSPNTIYF. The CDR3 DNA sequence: TGTGCCAGCAGTTTATGGAACAGCCCAAACACCATATATTTT.

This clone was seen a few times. The CDR3 loop reads CATSLQGGTGELFF. CDR3 in DNA: TGTGCCACCTCGCTCCAGGGAGGGACCGGGGAGCTGTTTTTT. The chain recombines TRBV28 with TRBJ2-2, with TRBD2 matching over 7 bases. Germline lookup yields CDR1 MDHEN and CDR2 SYDVKM. Losses at the gene ends were 10 bases for V and 5 bases for J; bases not matched to a gene: 10. This CDR3 contains 14 residues.

CDR3 nucleotide sequence: TGTGCCAGCAGTTTATATGGACTAGCGGGATTCCAAGAGACCCAGTACTTC. This gives the protein CASSLYGLAGFQETQYF. The chain couples TRBV27 to TRBJ2-5; 12 bases are a match to TRBD2. The CDR3 has 17 amino acids. Germline trimming cut 1 base from V and 1 base from J; bases unmatched to any gene: 4. Germline-derived CDR1 and CDR2 are MNHEY and SMNVEV (reference sequence).

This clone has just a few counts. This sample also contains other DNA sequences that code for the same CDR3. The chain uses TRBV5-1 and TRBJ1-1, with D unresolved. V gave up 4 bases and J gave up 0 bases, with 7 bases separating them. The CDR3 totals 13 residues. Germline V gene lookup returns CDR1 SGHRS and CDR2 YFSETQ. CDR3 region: CASSPGMNTEAFF. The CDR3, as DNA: TGCGCCAGCAGCCCCGGGATGAACACTGAAGCTTTCTTT.

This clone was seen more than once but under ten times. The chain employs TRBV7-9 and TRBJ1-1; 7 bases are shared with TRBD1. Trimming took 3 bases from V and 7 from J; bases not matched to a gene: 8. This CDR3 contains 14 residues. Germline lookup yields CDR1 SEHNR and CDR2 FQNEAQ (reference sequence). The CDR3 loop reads CASSFGQGDDEAFF. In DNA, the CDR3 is TGTGCCAGCAGCTTTGGTCAGGGGGACGATGAAGCTTTCTTT.

CDR3: CASRPSRLADTQYF. The CDR3 DNA sequence: TGTGCCAGCAGACCTTCCCGTCTAGCAGATACGCAGTATTTT. This chain joins TRBV6-5 and TRBJ2-3, with D unclear. The CDR3 runs to 14 residues. CDR1 and CDR2 from the germline V gene are MNHEY and SVGAGI. V lost 6 bases and J 4 bases, leaving 14 bases between the germline ends.

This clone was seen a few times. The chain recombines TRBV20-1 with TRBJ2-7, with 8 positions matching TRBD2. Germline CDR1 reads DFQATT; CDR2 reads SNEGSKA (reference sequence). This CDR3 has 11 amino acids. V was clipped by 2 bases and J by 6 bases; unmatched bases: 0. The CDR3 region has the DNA TGCAGTGCTAGAAGCGGGAGCGAGCAGTACTTC. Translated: CSARSGSEQYF.

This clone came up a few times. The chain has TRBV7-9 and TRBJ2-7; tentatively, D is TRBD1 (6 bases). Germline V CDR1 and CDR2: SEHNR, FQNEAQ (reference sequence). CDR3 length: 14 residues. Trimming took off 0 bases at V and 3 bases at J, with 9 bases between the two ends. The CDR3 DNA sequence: TGTGCCAGCAGCTTAGCGGCCAGGGGCTACGAGCAGTACTTC. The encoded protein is CASSLAARGYEQYF.